The 28 T cell receptor beta chains given below trace back to one sample, sequenced in a study of T-cell memory formation after mild COVID-19. TCRdb redid the calling of the 5' RACE reads with MiXCR, one entry per CDR3 protein. The sample yields about 340,000 distinct CDR3 sequences, 15% to 20% seen once. The sequenced sample consisted of PBMCs or a T cell subset sorted from them (not recorded which). All receptors come from a young man who had mild COVID-19 (a few samples of this study predate the infection). Cell type and time point are not known.

This chain links TRBV5-1 with TRBJ2-5; perhaps TRBD1 as D (5 bases). CDR1 and CDR2 (germline): SGHRS, YFSETQ. V gave up 2 bases and J gave up 9 bases, with 20 bases separating them. This CDR3 has 15 residues. CDR3 nucleotide sequence: TGCGCCAGCAGCTTTTCAGGGTTAAGGGCCAGGGCCCAGTACTTC. Its translation is CASSFSGLRARAQYF.

This clonotype appeared a single time. V and J are TRBV3-2 and TRBJ2-2; the table names TRBD1, a call not compared with the DNA. TRBV3-2 is assigned pseudogene status. CDR3 length: 16 residues. In nucleotides, the CDR3 is TGTGCCAGCAGCCCTCATGGGGGGCGCGACACCGGGGAGCTGTTTTTT. Translating gives CASSPHGGRDTGELFF.

The V and J genes are TRBV24-1 and TRBJ2-3; D may be TRBD1 (5 bases). This CDR3 is built from 15 residues. The germline V gene encodes CDR1 KGHDR and CDR2 SFDVKD. The ends were cut back, 6 bases at V and 0 bases at J, with 12 bases in the middle. CDR3 coding DNA: TGTGCCACCAGTAGGGGTGGGCAAAGCACAGATACGCAGTATTTT. It is translated as CATSRGGQSTDTQYF.

This chain joins TRBV6-5 and TRBJ2-7; D is perhaps TRBD2 (5 bases). Trimming took off 1 base at V and 6 bases at J, with 7 bases between the two ends. The CDR3 has 12 residues. Germline lookup yields CDR1 MNHEY and CDR2 SVGAGI. CDR3 bases: TGTGCCAGCAGTTACTATGGACTCGAGCAGTACTTC. Its protein product is CASSYYGLEQYF.

The chain couples TRBV12-5 to TRBJ1-1, with 8 positions matching TRBD1. Germline CDR1 is LGHNT and CDR2 is FRNRAP. The CDR3 is 14 amino acids. V shed 7 bases, J shed 2 bases, and the junction held 6 bases outside the gene matches. The CDR3 sequence: CASARDRLNTEAFF. In nucleotides, the CDR3 is TGTGCTAGTGCTAGGGACAGGCTTAACACTGAAGCTTTCTTT.

This clonotype was seen at least ten times. The CDR3 reads CASSQGSGWVRDTEAFF. The CDR3 DNA is TGTGCCAGCAGCCAAGGGAGTGGATGGGTTAGAGACACTGAAGCTTTCTTT. This rearrangement joins TRBV4-2 to TRBJ1-1; no definite D call. Between the trimmed V and J ends, which lost 1 base and 3 bases, there was a span of 18 bases. Germline V gives CDR1 LGHNA, CDR2 YNFKEQ. CDR3 size: 17 residues.

The rearrangement links TRBV4-3 to TRBJ2-7, with 9 positions matching TRBD2. V was clipped by 3 bases and J by 4 bases; unmatched bases: 4. Germline values: CDR1 LGHNA, CDR2 YSLEER. The CDR3 spans 14 residues. CDR3 protein: CASSQGLAGYEQYF. CDR3 in DNA: TGCGCCAGCAGCCAGGGACTAGCCGGGTACGAGCAGTACTTC.

Details on this clonotype: At one boundary the junction diverges from the germline segment, which might be a read error. The chain employs TRBV28 and TRBJ2-3, with TRBD1 matching 8 bases. CDR1 is MDHEN and CDR2 is SYDVKM in the germline V gene. The CDR3 is 15 amino acids. CDR3 nucleotides: TGTGCCAGCAGTTTGAGGACAGGGTACACAGATACGCAGGATTTT. It translates to CASSLRTGYTDTQDF.

The chain joins TRBV7-8 to TRBJ2-5; 9 bases agree with TRBD2. This CDR3 has 17 amino acids. After removal of 5 bases from V and 5 bases from J, the junction contained 15 bases not matched to a gene. Looked up from germline, CDR1 is SGHVS and CDR2 is FQNEAQ. In DNA, the CDR3 is TGTGCCAGCAGCCGACTAGCGGCGGATCCTACGTCGGAGACCCAGTACTTC. It specifies CASSRLAADPTSETQYF.

V usage is TRBV11-2 and J usage is TRBJ1-1, with 8 bases aligning to TRBD1. Germline CDR1 is SGHAT and CDR2 is FQNNGV. The V segment lost 5 bases and the J segment 12 bases; nucleotides outside the gene matches: 14. The CDR3 covers 14 residues. For the CDR3, the DNA is TGTGCCAGCAGCCTCATCTACCAGGGGGCGCGGTCTTTCTTT. This codes for CASSLIYQGARSFF. Supplemented by reference TRBV11-2 and TRBJ1-1, the full variable domain reads EAGVAQSPRYKIIEKRQSVAFWCNPISGHATLYWYQQILGQGPKLLIQFQNNGVVDDSQLPKDRFSAERLKGVDSTLKIQPAKLEDSAVYLCASSLIYQGARSFFGQGTRLTVV.

There are a few counts of this clonotype. The chain uses TRBV5-1 and TRBJ1-5, with a possible D match to TRBD1 (5 bases). From germline, CDR1 is SGHRS and CDR2 YFSETQ. The V and J ends lost 5 bases and 0 bases respectively, with 12 bases between them. The CDR3 has 15 residues. CDR3 residues: CASSGAQSSNQPQHF. CDR3 sequence (DNA): TGCGCCAGCAGTGGGGCACAGAGTAGCAATCAGCCCCAGCATTTT.

V is TRBV7-2 and J is TRBJ2-4; 7 nucleotides align to TRBD2. Germline trimming cut 6 bases from V and 9 bases from J; bases unmatched to any gene: 8. The CDR3 sequence is 13 residues long. Per the germline V gene, CDR1 is SGHTA and CDR2 is FQGNSA. The CDR3 is CASRGGGVGIQYF. In nucleotides, the CDR3 is TGTGCCAGCAGGGGGGGAGGGGTCGGCATTCAGTACTTC.

This clonotype showed up just a few times. This sequence joins TRBV5-6 and TRBJ2-7; TRBD1 matches at 7 bases. Germline V lookup: CDR1 SGHDT, CDR2 YYEEEE. This CDR3 contains 13 residues. The J segment lost 4 bases and the V segment lost 7 bases, leaving 8 bases of the junction unmatched. CDR3 nucleotide sequence: TGTGCCAGCTCCCGGACAGGACATTACGAGCAGTACGTC. Encoded protein: CASSRTGHYEQYV.

This clonotype was recorded a few times. The J gene is TRBJ2-5, the V gene TRBV27, with 7 bases lining up with TRBD1. Trimming cost V 6 bases and J 4 bases; bases outside gene matches: 8. This CDR3 has 14 amino acids. Germline CDR1 MNHEY, CDR2 SMNVEV (reference sequence). CDR3 protein: CASRETGYRETQYF. CDR3 in DNA: TGTGCCAGCAGAGAGACAGGGTATCGAGAGACCCAGTACTTC.

This clonotype was counted between two and nine times. The V gene is TRBV3-1, the J gene TRBJ2-1, with a tentative D call TRBD2 (5 bases). V was pared by 1 base and J by 6 bases, with 13 bases between. The CDR3 extends over 15 amino acids. In germline, CDR1 is LGHDT, CDR2 YNNKEL (reference sequence). In nucleotides, the CDR3 is TGTGCCAGCAGCCAAGCCTCGAGGCGGGCCAATGAGCAGTTCTTC. Encoded protein: CASSQASRRANEQFF.

The V call is TRBV9, the J call TRBJ1-2; 7 nucleotides line up with TRBD1. The CDR3 runs 12 residues. V lost 3 bases to trimming and J lost 8 bases; unmatched junction nucleotides: 4. Looked up from germline, CDR1 is SGDLS and CDR2 is YYNGEE. CDR3 protein: CASSARQGGYTF. CDR3 DNA sequence: TGTGCCAGCAGCGCCCGACAGGGAGGCTACACCTTC.

This clonotype was seen a few times. This chain links TRBV5-6 with TRBJ2-5; possibly TRBD1 for D (6 bases). V was cut by 0 bases and J by 5 bases, with 17 bases left in between. The CDR3 length is 16 residues. Germline CDR1 reads SGHDT; CDR2 reads YYEEEE. The CDR3 loop is CASSLGTTGVGETQYF. CDR3 coding DNA: TGTGCCAGCAGCTTGGGCACGACAGGCGTTGGGGAGACCCAGTACTTC.

A few counts support this clonotype. The gene calls are TRBV5-1 and TRBJ2-7; maybe TRBD2 (5 bases). The CDR3 runs 13 residues. The germline gives CDR1 SGHRS, CDR2 YFSETQ. Trimming left V 4 bases short and J 4 bases short, with 12 bases between. The CDR3 loop is CASSRFGEYEQYF. The CDR3 DNA reads as TGCGCCAGCAGCCGGTTCGGGGAATACGAGCAGTACTTC.

As for this clonotype: A junction boundary mismatches the germline segment, possibly from a read error. The genes are TRBV29-1 and TRBJ2-1; D is uncertain. Germline CDR1 and CDR2: SQVTM and ANQGSEA. The CDR3 extends over 17 amino acids. In nucleotides, the CDR3 is TGCAGCGTAGAAGGACGGGTGGGTTTTGGCTCCTACAATGAGCAGTTCTTC. This codes for CSVEGRVGFGSYNEQFF.

This chain uses TRBV11-1 with TRBJ1-5, with a weak D call TRBD1 (6 bases). This CDR3 is 16 amino acids long. Per germline, CDR1 SGHAT and CDR2 FQDESV (reference sequence). The V end lost 3 bases, the J end lost 1 base, and 13 bases lay between the germline ends. The CDR3 sequence is CASSLGGAGSNQPQHF. CDR3 bases: TGTGCCAGCAGCTTGGGGGGGGCAGGCAGCAATCAGCCCCAGCATTTT. Looking up the rest from reference TRBV11-1 and TRBJ1-5 gives the full variable domain: EAEVAQSPRYKITEKSQAVAFWCDPISGHATLYWYRQILGQGPELLVQFQDESVVDDSQLPKDRFSAERLKGVDSTLKIQPAELGDSAMYLCASSLGGAGSNQPQHFGDGTRLSIL.

This clonotype was recorded a few times. This chain links TRBV5-1 with TRBJ1-4; D is perhaps TRBD1 (5 bases). The V end lost 5 bases, the J end lost 5 bases, and 16 bases lay between the germline ends. Germline V gives CDR1 SGHRS, CDR2 YFSETQ. This CDR3 spans 15 amino acids. The CDR3 protein is CASRRTGTENEKLFF. The DNA of the CDR3 is TGCGCCAGCAGGCGGACCGGGACGGAGAATGAAAAACTGTTTTTT.

The chain carries TRBV30 and TRBJ2-6, with 9 bases fitting TRBD1. The CDR3 spans 17 residues. Germline-derived CDR1 and CDR2 are GTSNPN and SVGIG (reference sequence). V dropped 3 bases and J dropped 1; count of bases not matched to a gene: 7. The CDR3 nucleotides are TGTGCCTGGAGCCGGGACAGGGTTAGATCTGGGGCCAACGTCCTGACTTTC. Translation gives CAWSRDRVRSGANVLTF.

The chain employs TRBV4-3 and TRBJ2-3; TRBD1 might be the D (5 bases). CDR1 and CDR2 (germline): LGHNA, YSLEER. The CDR3 length is 16 residues. V was cut by 1 base and J by 4 bases, with 15 bases left in between. In DNA form, the CDR3 reads TGCGCCAGCAGCCAAGTATGGGGCCAAGGGGCAGATACGCAGTATTTT. Its protein is CASSQVWGQGADTQYF.

This clonotype appeared a few times. This rearrangement joins TRBV6-2 or TRBV6-3 to TRBJ2-1; 12 bases match TRBD2. The length of the CDR3 is 17 residues. The junction had 7 bases not matched to a gene; V was cut back by 2 bases and J by 5 bases. CDR1 and CDR2 from the germline V gene are MNHEY and SVGEGT. CDR3 residues: CASSYEFLAGGHNEQFF. The CDR3 DNA reads TGTGCCAGCAGTTACGAGTTTCTAGCGGGGGGGCACAATGAGCAGTTCTTC.

This clonotype was seen a handful of times. V is TRBV12-5 and J is TRBJ1-2; unclear D gene. CDR1 and CDR2 from the germline V gene are LGHNT and FRNRAP. The CDR3 is 11 residues long. Trimming cost V 2 bases and J 4 bases, with 2 bases left between them. The CDR3 DNA follows: TGTGCTAGTGGTTTGAGCTATGGCTACACCTTC. Its protein is CASGLSYGYTF.

The J gene is TRBJ1-1, the V gene TRBV4-2, with D unclear. Germline V CDR1 and CDR2: LGHNA, YNFKEQ. Between the trimmed V and J ends, which lost 1 base and 1 base, there was a span of 7 bases. The CDR3 has 14 amino acids. CDR3: CASSQGAANTEAFF. In DNA form, the CDR3 reads TGTGCCAGCAGCCAAGGAGCAGCGAACACTGAAGCTTTCTTT.

This clonotype was counted a few times. The chain employs TRBV5-7 and TRBJ1-1; D is uncertain. TRBV5-7 has ORF status, its function being uncertain. Trimming pared 2 bases from V and 0 bases from J, leaving 11 bases between. The CDR3 has 15 amino acids. The CDR3 here is CASSFPTGMNTEAFF. CDR3 nucleotide sequence: TGTGCCAGCAGCTTTCCCACGGGAATGAACACTGAAGCTTTCTTT.

J is TRBJ2-3 and V is TRBV10-2; perhaps TRBD1 as D (6 bases). Germline CDR1 WSHSY, CDR2 SAAADI. Trimming cost V 2 bases and J 4 bases, with 10 bases left between them. The CDR3 has 14 amino acids. The CDR3 spells CASSEAGVADTQYF. CDR3 in DNA: TGCGCCAGCAGTGAGGCAGGGGTGGCAGATACGCAGTATTTT.